This T cell receptor beta chain was captured in a study of blood T cell repertoires in COVID-19. The overall study: Researchers got acute and convalescent COVID-19 samples from the United States, Italy and Spain. T cells, B-cell-depleted T cells, or PBMCs provided the cDNA or gDNA that served as material.

Per the original data handling: Amplification from reference gene primers served as the basis for estimated nucleated cell counts. Assay used: immunoSEQ multiplex PCR; TCRdb lists only in-frame clones, some missing. V, J and clone size are taken as reported in that table, and D and trimming were inferred from the DNA itself. The data show some 130,000 clones, about 90% seen once. The sequenced sample was peripheral blood. The sequence was collected from a man aged 45 to 65 with active COVID-19.

CDR3 sequence reads: CASSLVGQGNQPQHF. The CDR3 DNA sequence: TGTGCCAGTAGTTTGGTAGGACAGGGTAATCAGCCCCAGCATTTT. This rearrangement joins TRBV19 to TRBJ1-5, with 8 bases matching TRBD1. CDR1 LNHDA and CDR2 SQIVND come from the germline V gene (reference sequence). Trimming took 5 bases from V and 4 from J; bases not matched to a gene: 7. This CDR3 spans 15 amino acids.